This T cell receptor (beta chain) was sequenced during a study of vaccination and CD4 T cells after COVID-19. Study summary: Drawing of post-COVID samples took place a median roughly 92 days after diagnosis (range 35 to 161).

Only a few counts were recorded for this clonotype. Antigen unknown. Documented time point: late sampling 161 to 241 days after vaccination in a few convalescent patients. This sample's treatment: roughly 10-day PBMC culture with coronavirus spike peptide pools or control peptides (ViraFEST assay). Each of days 3 and 7 saw half the medium replaced by fresh IL-2 medium. Germline-derived CDR1 and CDR2 are MDHEN and SYDVKM. Deletions cut 6 bases from V and 3 bases from J, with 12 bases between. This CDR3 contains 14 residues. The Oncomine TCR Beta short-read assay sequenced DNA from cultured CD4+ T cells. The template was genomic DNA from cultured CD4+ T cells. TCRdb re-derived calls from the PCR reads in MiXCR, one entry per CDR3 protein. The sample lists 20,000 to 30,000 distinct CDR3 sequences, 25% to 30% occurring once.

Sequencing was performed on CD4+ T cells from blood, cultured in vitro, taken about 7 months after SARS-CoV-2 vaccination. The chain links TRBV28 to TRBJ1-5; tentative D call: TRBD1 (6 bases). The TCR originated in a human donor who had recovered from COVID-19. The CDR3 reads CASRGGRVNQPQHF. The CDR3 DNA reads as TGTGCCAGCAGGGGGGGCAGGGTCAATCAGCCCCAGCATTTT.